The rows below give T cell receptor beta chains drawn from one sample of a study of blood T cell repertoires in COVID-19. The assay was immunoSEQ multiplex PCR, and TCRdb's table has in-frame clones only and misses some. In the table there are some 96,000 clones, roughly 84% of which are singletons. The specimen sequenced was peripheral blood. Source of these receptors: a man aged 25 to 40 in a cohort sampled during active COVID-19. Both conserved end residues are part of each CDR3. A D gene is named only where the DNA matches it firmly. Clone size appears in some rows only: once, few, many, or a class for an expanded clone.

J	D	V	size	DNA	CDR3
TRBJ2-5	.	TRBV7-7	.	TGTGCCAGCAGCTTAGCGTGGGGGGGCGGAGAGACCCAGTACTTC	CASSLAWGGGETQYF
TRBJ2-7	.	TRBV5-6	.	TGTGCCAGCAGCGAGGGACTTCACAGCGAGCAGTACTTC	CASSEGLHSEQYF
TRBJ2-7	.	TRBV5-1	.	TGCGCCAGCAGCTTGGCTCCGGGACTGAGCTCCTACGAGCAGTACTTC	CASSLAPGLSSYEQYF
TRBJ2-3	TRBD2	TRBV5-4	once	TGTGCCAGCAGCTTAACCCCGGGGGGGCCGGTCACAGATACGCAGTATTTT	CASSLTPGGPVTDTQYF
TRBJ2-1	TRBD1	TRBV6-2/TRBV6-3	.	TGTGCCAGCAGTTACCCCGGGACAGGGGTGAAATACAATGAGCAGTTCTTC	CASSYPGTGVKYNEQFF
TRBJ1-1	TRBD1	TRBV6-5	.	TGTGCCAGCAGTTCACAGGGGATGAACACTGAAGCTTTCTTT	CASSSQGMNTEAFF
TRBJ1-2	.	TRBV28	.	TGTGCCAGCGGAGGGCCCCCGGGCGGCTACACCTTC	CASGGPPGGYTF
TRBJ2-3	.	TRBV5-1	.	TGCGCCAGCACCGCGACGGGGGGCGCAGATACGCAGTATTTT	CASTATGGADTQYF
TRBJ2-1	.	TRBV6-2/TRBV6-3	.	TGTGCCAGCAGTTACAAGAACAGCCTGGCACAGTTCTTC	CASSYKNSLAQFF
TRBJ1-1	TRBD1	TRBV5-1	.	TGCGCCAGCAGCTGGACAGGGTTGGACACTGAAGCTTTCTTT	CASSWTGLDTEAFF
TRBJ1-1	TRBD1	TRBV7-9	.	TGTGCCAGCAGAAGGACAGGGAACACTGAAGCTTTCTTT	CASRRTGNTEAFF
TRBJ1-4	TRBD1	TRBV18	.	TGTGCCAGCGCACAGGGGGAAAAACTGTTTTTT	CASAQGEKLFF
TRBJ2-2	TRBD1	TRBV7-9	.	TGTGCCAGCAGCTTTCCCTCCGGGACAGGGGCCGCCGGGGAGCTGTTTTTT	CASSFPSGTGAAGELFF
TRBJ1-1	.	TRBV7-9	.	TGTGCCAGCAGCTTGGAAGGGGACACTGAAGCTTTCTTT	CASSLEGDTEAFF
TRBJ2-7	.	TRBV10-3	.	TGTGCCATCAGTCACAACGGAGGGGGGGGCTACGAGCAGTACTTC	CAISHNGGGGYEQYF
TRBJ1-1	TRBD1	TRBV5-5	.	TGTGCCAGCAGCCACCCCAGGGGGGACACTGAAGCTTTCTTT	CASSHPRGDTEAFF
TRBJ2-5	TRBD1	TRBV5-1	.	TGCGCCAGCAGCATTGCAGGACAGGGGCTAGAGACCCAGTACTTC	CASSIAGQGLETQYF
TRBJ2-2	.	TRBV11-1	once	TGTGCCAGCAGCTTAAATCCGGGGGGCGCCGGGGAGCTGTTTTTT	CASSLNPGGAGELFF
TRBJ1-5	.	TRBV7-2	.	TGTGCCAGGCCCAGGGGTGGACAGCCCCAGCATTTT	CARPRGGQPQHF
TRBJ2-3	.	TRBV24-1	.	TGTGCCACCAGTGTTGCCAGGGGTAGCACAGATACGCAGTATTTT	CATSVARGSTDTQYF
TRBJ2-1	TRBD2	TRBV28	.	TGTGCCAGCAGTCCCGCTAGCGGGGGGGATTACAATGAGCAGTTCTTC	CASSPASGGDYNEQFF
TRBJ2-5	TRBD1	TRBV18	once	TGTGCCAGCTCCCGAGGGACAGGGGATCAAGAGACCCAGTACTTC	CASSRGTGDQETQYF
TRBJ2-5	.	TRBV30	.	TGTGCCTGGAGTGAGGGGGTCGGGTCAGAGACCCAGTACTTC	CAWSEGVGSETQYF
TRBJ2-3	.	TRBV24-1	.	TGTGCCACCAGTGAACAGGGCACTAGCACAGATACGCAGTATTTT	CATSEQGTSTDTQYF
TRBJ2-5	.	TRBV3-1/TRBV3-2	.	TGTGCCAGCAGCCAAGTGTTGGGGAGGGAGACCCAGTACTTC	CASSQVLGRETQYF
TRBJ2-2	TRBD2	TRBV7-9	.	TGTGCCGGACGCCACAGGGGACTAGCGGACACCGGGGAGCTGTTTTTT	CAGRHRGLADTGELFF
TRBJ1-1	.	TRBV6-2/TRBV6-3	.	TGTGCCAGCAGTTACAATACAGAGAACACTGAAGCTTTCTTT	CASSYNTENTEAFF
TRBJ1-1	.	TRBV18	.	TGTGCCAGCTCACCGCAAGCGGGTCTGAACACTGAAGCTTTCTTT	CASSPQAGLNTEAFF
TRBJ2-2	TRBD1	TRBV4-1	.	TGCGCCAGCAGCCAACCTTCCGGGACAGGGAAACCCGGGGAGCTGTTTTTT	CASSQPSGTGKPGELFF
TRBJ1-2	.	TRBV12-3/TRBV12-4	.	TGTGCCAGCACGCTTTACGAGGACTATGGCTACACCTTC	CASTLYEDYGYTF
TRBJ2-7	.	TRBV3-1/TRBV3-2	.	TGTGCCAGCAGCCAAACCGGACTTAAGTACTTC	CASSQTGLKYF
TRBJ2-3	TRBD2	TRBV7-3	.	TGTGCCAGCAGCTTAGAAGGGCGGGGGACGTATTTT	CASSLEGRGTYF
TRBJ1-1	TRBD1	TRBV2	.	TGTGCCAGCAGTACAGGGGGCGCGGGCACTGAAGCTTTCTTT	CASSTGGAGTEAFF
TRBJ1-1	TRBD1	TRBV7-2	.	TGTGCCAGCAGTCTACGAAACCAGGGGGCGTACACTGAAGCTTTCTTT	CASSLRNQGAYTEAFF
TRBJ2-5	.	TRBV15	.	TGTGCCACCAGCAGAGACCAGTACGCGAGGGCAGAGACCCAGTACTTC	CATSRDQYARAETQYF
TRBJ1-1	.	TRBV30	.	TGTGCCTGGGCACACCTTCCGGCCCGGCAGGATACCACCTTT	CAWAHLPARQDTTF
TRBJ2-7	.	TRBV19	.	TGTGCCAGTAGTAAAACAGCCTACTACGAGCAGTACTTC	CASSKTAYYEQYF
TRBJ2-7	TRBD1	TRBV18	.	TGTGCCAGCTCACCGGGACAGGGTAACGAGCAGTACTTC	CASSPGQGNEQYF
TRBJ1-5	TRBD1	TRBV14	few	TGTGCCAGCAGCCAAGGCTTCCTGACAGGGCAGCCCCAGCATTTT	CASSQGFLTGQPQHF
TRBJ1-6	.	TRBV10-3	.	TGTGCCATCAAACCGAGCTCCTATAATTCACCCCTCCACTTT	CAIKPSSYNSPLHF
TRBJ2-6	.	TRBV5-8	.	TGTGCCAGCAGCTTGGGTATTTGGGGGGTAGCTGGGGCCAACGTCCTGACTTTC	CASSLGIWGVAGANVLTF
TRBJ1-5	TRBD1	TRBV29-1	.	TGCAGCGTTGGCGAGGGGGCTCAGCCCCAGCATTTT	CSVGEGAQPQHF